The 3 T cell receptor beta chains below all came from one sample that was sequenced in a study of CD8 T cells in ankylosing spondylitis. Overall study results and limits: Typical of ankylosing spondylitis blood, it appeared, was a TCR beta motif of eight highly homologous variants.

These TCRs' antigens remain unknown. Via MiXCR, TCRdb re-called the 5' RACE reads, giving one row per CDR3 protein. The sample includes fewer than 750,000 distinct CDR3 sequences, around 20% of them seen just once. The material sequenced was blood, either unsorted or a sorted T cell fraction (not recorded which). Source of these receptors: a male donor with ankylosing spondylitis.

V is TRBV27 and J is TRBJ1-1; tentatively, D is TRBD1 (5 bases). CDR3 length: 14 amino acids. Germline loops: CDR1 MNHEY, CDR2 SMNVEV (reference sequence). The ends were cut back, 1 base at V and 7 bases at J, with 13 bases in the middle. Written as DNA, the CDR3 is TGTGCCAGCAGTTTATTTGCCGGGGGGAGTGAAGCTTTCTTT. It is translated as CASSLFAGGSEAFF.

The CDR3 protein is CASIAGTYNEQFF. CDR3 DNA: TGTGCCAGCATAGCGGGGACCTACAATGAGCAGTTCTTC. The chain employs TRBV28 and TRBJ2-1; 8 bases map to TRBD2. CDR1 MDHEN and CDR2 SYDVKM come from the germline V gene. CDR3 length: 13 residues. V gave up 7 bases and J gave up 2 bases; unmatched junction bases: 1.

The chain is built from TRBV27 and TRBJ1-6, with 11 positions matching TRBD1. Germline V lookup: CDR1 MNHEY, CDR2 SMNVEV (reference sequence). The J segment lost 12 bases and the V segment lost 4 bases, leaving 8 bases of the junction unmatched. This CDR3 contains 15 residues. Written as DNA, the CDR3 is TGTGCCAGCAGTTCTTCCGGGACAGGGGGGTTACCCCTCCACTTT. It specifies CASSSSGTGGLPLHF.